This TCR beta chain was observed in a study of blood T cell repertoires in COVID-19. CDR1 and CDR2 from the germline V gene are DFQATT and SNEGSKA (reference sequence). The V end lost 7 bases, the J end lost 2 bases, and 7 bases lay between the germline ends. The CDR3 is 11 residues long. Original processing methods: Amplification from reference gene primers served as the basis for estimated nucleated cell counts. Generated by immunoSEQ multiplex PCR, the TCRdb table keeps only in-frame clones and is missing some. That table supplies the V and J calls and clone size; D and trimming were determined from the DNA. In the table there are 90,000 to 120,000 clones, more than 70% of which are singletons.

The sequencing sample was made of peripheral blood. This receptor was obtained from a man aged 40-50 years with active or convalescent COVID-19. The chain couples TRBV20-1 to TRBJ2-3; D not resolved. This CDR3 is CSDQNTDTQYF. The DNA for the CDR3 is TGCAGTGATCAGAACACAGATACGCAGTATTTT.